This T cell receptor (beta chain) was recovered during a study of blood T cell repertoires in COVID-19. The germline V gene has CDR1 SGHRS and CDR2 YFSETQ. V was shortened by 0 bases and J by 2 bases, with 9 bases between the two germline ends. The CDR3 has 16 amino acids. Some clones are missing from TCRdb's copy, which holds only in-frame ones; the method was immunoSEQ multiplex PCR. This sample has 250,000 to 300,000 clones; about nine tenths occur once, and the top ten carry about 1.8%. Two negative PCRs, clearance, or symptom resolution characterized the recovered Cohort 3 donors. The chain recombines TRBV5-1 with TRBJ1-6, with D perhaps TRBD1 (5 bases). The sequenced material came from PBMCs or T cells enriched from blood (not recorded which). The receptor was isolated from a woman in her 40s who had recovered from COVID-19. CDR3 in DNA: TGCGCCAGCAGCTTGGGTGACAGCACCTATAATTCACCCCTCCACTTT. It encodes CASSLGDSTYNSPLHF.